One sample yielded the 32 T cell receptor beta chains listed below, sequenced in a study of blood T cell repertoires in COVID-19. The data were produced by immunoSEQ multiplex PCR, yet TCRdb's version contains in-frame clones alone and is incomplete. The table has some 260,000 clones, roughly 80% seen once. Input material: PBMCs or T cells enriched from blood (not recorded which). The receptors were gathered from a man aged 25-45 years with acute COVID-19.

The chain employs TRBV6-6 and TRBJ2-1; 9 bases line up with TRBD2. Trimming removed 5 bases from V and 9 bases from J; junction bases left unmatched: 14. Germline V gives CDR1 MNHNY, CDR2 SVGAGI (reference sequence). The CDR3 covers 16 residues. CDR3 nucleotide sequence: TGTGCCAGCAGTCCCGAGCGGACTAGCGTTCGGGGTGAGCAGTTCTTC. This encodes CASSPERTSVRGEQFF.

V gene TRBV18 combines with J gene TRBJ1-3, with no clear D. The CDR3 runs 13 residues. V lost 4 bases to trimming and J lost 4 bases, with 8 bases between them. CDR1 is KGHSH and CDR2 is LQKENI in the germline V gene. The CDR3: CASSLKQGNTIYF. The CDR3 DNA reads as TGTGCCAGCTCACTTAAACAGGGAAACACCATATATTTT.

V gene TRBV9 combines with J gene TRBJ1-2, with 9 positions matching TRBD1. Germline values: CDR1 SGDLS, CDR2 YYNGEE. This CDR3 comprises 12 residues. Trimming cost V 7 bases and J 4 bases; bases outside gene matches: 2. Written as DNA, the CDR3 is TGTGCCAGCCGGGACAGGGTCTATGGCTACACCTTC. This encodes CASRDRVYGYTF.

This sequence joins TRBV11-2 and TRBJ2-1; the match to TRBD2 covers 13 bases. V shed 3 bases and J 7 bases; nucleotides not matched to a gene: 6. The V gene's germline CDR1 is SGHAT and CDR2 FQNNGV. There are 16 residues in the CDR3. DNA of the CDR3: TGTGCCAGCAGCTTCACCGGGACTAGCGGGATAAATGAGCAGTTCTTC. This translates into CASSFTGTSGINEQFF.

The chain couples TRBV28 to TRBJ2-7; 8 nucleotides agree with TRBD1. This CDR3 comprises 13 residues. V lost 6 bases and J lost 8; bases outside the gene matches: 9. Germline CDR1 and CDR2: MDHEN and SYDVKM. The DNA for the CDR3 is TGTGCCAGCAGCATCGGGGGACAGGTTAAGCAGTACGTC. This translates into CASSIGGQVKQYV.

This clone occurred once. The J gene is TRBJ2-7, the V gene TRBV6-5; D ambiguous. The CDR3 runs 14 residues. The germline V and J ends were trimmed by 5 bases and 7 bases, with 18 bases remaining between them. From germline, CDR1 is MNHEY and CDR2 SVGAGI. This CDR3 is CASSPTTRVLEQYV. The CDR3 region has the DNA TGTGCCAGCAGTCCCACGACTCGGGTCTTGGAGCAGTACGTC.

The V gene is TRBV11-1, the J gene TRBJ1-4; no definite D call. Germline V gene data show CDR1 as SGHAT and CDR2 as FQDESV (reference sequence). The length of the CDR3 is 15 residues. V lost 5 bases to trimming and J lost 7 bases, with 17 bases between them. CDR3 in amino acids: CASSRTTTGGEKLFF. DNA for the CDR3: TGTGCCAGCAGCCGGACGACTACGGGAGGTGAAAAACTGTTTTTT.

With regard to this clone: Distinct nucleotide sequences in the sample also encode this CDR3. The chain is built from TRBV15 and TRBJ1-2; no clear D. V was shortened by 1 base and J by 2 bases, with 5 bases between the two germline ends. Germline loops: CDR1 LNHNV, CDR2 YYDKDF (reference sequence). The length of the CDR3 is 13 residues. The chain's CDR3 is CATSRAGNYGYTF. CDR3 DNA sequence: TGTGCCACCAGCAGAGCAGGCAACTATGGCTACACCTTC.

The V gene is TRBV5-4, the J gene TRBJ1-3; 7 nucleotides line up with TRBD1. CDR1 is SGHNT, CDR2 YYREEE, per germline (reference sequence). Trimming at V came to 6 bases and at J to 2 bases, leaving 5 bases not matched to a gene. CDR3 length: 14 residues. The CDR3 loop reads CASTAGQAGNTIYF. CDR3 in DNA: TGTGCCAGCACCGCCGGACAGGCTGGAAACACCATATATTTT. Drawing the rest from reference TRBV5-4 and TRBJ1-3, the complete variable domain is ETGVTQSPTHLIKTRGQQVTLRCSSQSGHNTVSWYQQALGQGPQFIFQYYREEENGRGNFPPRFSGLQFPNYSSELNVNALELDDSALYLCASTAGQAGNTIYFGEGSWLTVV.

V usage is TRBV11-2 and J usage is TRBJ2-3; 8 bases are shared with TRBD1. V was pared by 5 bases and J by 4 bases, with 14 bases of the junction left unmatched. CDR1 and CDR2 from the germline V gene are SGHAT and FQNNGV. This CDR3 has 17 residues. CDR3 loop: CASSLGSQTGASDTQYF. The CDR3 nucleotides are TGTGCCAGCAGCCTAGGATCACAGACAGGGGCATCAGATACGCAGTATTTT.

This clone has a single count. The gene calls are TRBV9 and TRBJ2-1; 10 positions agree with TRBD2. V dropped 4 bases and J dropped 4; count of bases not matched to a gene: 5. The CDR3 has 15 amino acids. CDR1 and CDR2 (germline): SGDLS, YYNGEE. CDR3: CASSLQRGGYNEQFF. CDR3 sequence (DNA): TGTGCCAGCAGCCTTCAGCGGGGGGGATACAATGAGCAGTTCTTC.

The V gene is TRBV3-1 (or the pseudogene TRBV3-2), the J gene TRBJ1-1; possible D gene TRBD1, 5 bases. V was shortened by 1 base and J by 6 bases, with 24 bases between the two germline ends. From germline, CDR1 is LGHDT and CDR2 YNNKEL (reference sequence). CDR3 length: 18 amino acids. Here the CDR3 DNA reads TGTGCCAGCAGCCAAGTCTCGTCGGGGGTCTTTAGGGCCTCTGAAGCTTTCTTT. Protein product: CASSQVSSGVFRASEAFF.

This chain joins TRBV6-5 and TRBJ1-2, with a weak D call TRBD1 (5 bases). Germline V gene data show CDR1 as MNHEY and CDR2 as SVGAGI. V dropped 6 bases and J dropped 1 base, with 12 bases sitting between them. This CDR3 has 14 residues. As DNA, the CDR3 is TGTGCCAGCAGCACGACAGCCCGTAACTATGGCTACACCTTC. Translated, it gives CASSTTARNYGYTF.

This clone was observed a handful of times. V gene TRBV10-3 combines with J gene TRBJ1-2; D may be TRBD1 (5 bases). The germline V gene has CDR1 ENHRY and CDR2 SYGVKD. Trimming stripped 10 bases from V and 2 bases from J, with 17 bases between. CDR3 length equals 14 residues. The CDR3 loop reads CATRRGGENYGYTF. The DNA of the CDR3 is TGTGCCACCAGGCGTGGGGGGGAAAACTATGGCTACACCTTC.

The V call is TRBV15, the J call TRBJ2-6; no clear D gene. CDR1 is LNHNV, CDR2 YYDKDF, per germline (reference sequence). Trimming pared 4 bases from V and 0 bases from J, leaving 4 bases between. CDR3 length equals 14 residues. Here the CDR3 reads CATSTVSGANVLTF. CDR3 DNA sequence: TGTGCCACCAGCACGGTCTCTGGGGCCAACGTCCTGACTTTC. Based on the CDR3 plus reference TRBV15 and TRBJ2-6, the full variable domain is DAMVIQNPRYQVTQFGKPVTLSCSQTLNHNVMYWYQQKSSQAPKLLFHYYDKDFNNEADTPDNFQSRRPNTSFCFLDIRSPGLGDTAMYLCATSTVSGANVLTFGAGSRLTVL.

For this clone: A read error may produce the germline difference seen at one junction end. The chain carries TRBV5-1 and TRBJ1-2, with TRBD1 identical over 8 bases. CDR3 length: 13 amino acids. Germline lookup yields CDR1 SGHRS and CDR2 YFSETQ. CDR3 nucleotides: TGTGCCAGCAGCTTGGACAGGGATTATGGCTACACCTTC. Encoded protein: CASSLDRDYGYTF.

This clone was counted at least ten times. This chain connects TRBV5-8 to TRBJ1-2; 9 bases map to TRBD1. From germline, CDR1 is SGHTS and CDR2 YDEGEE. With V trimmed by 3 bases and J by 6 bases, 6 bases remained unmatched. The CDR3 has 14 residues. This CDR3 reads CASSSYRGRNGYTF. The DNA of the CDR3 is TGTGCCAGCAGCTCATACAGGGGGCGGAATGGCTACACCTTC.

The chain is built from TRBV6-5 and TRBJ2-2; the D gene is possibly TRBD1 (5 bases). Trimming removed 0 bases at V and 5 bases at J, with 7 bases between. Germline V lookup: CDR1 MNHEY, CDR2 SVGAGI. There are 14 residues in the CDR3. DNA for the CDR3: TGTGCCAGCAGTTACTCAGGGGCTACCGGGGAGCTGTTTTTT. Protein product: CASSYSGATGELFF.

Concerning this clone itself: The same CDR3 can be traced to other DNA sequences in this sample. The chain couples TRBV27 to TRBJ2-1, with a tentative D call TRBD2 (6 bases). CDR3 size: 17 residues. Trimming removed 7 bases at V and 6 bases at J, with 25 bases between. CDR1 is MNHEY, CDR2 SMNVEV, per germline (reference sequence). CDR3 sequence reads: CASTQGPTRVLGNEQFF. DNA for the CDR3: TGTGCCAGCACCCAGGGACCGACTAGGGTCCTTGGCAATGAGCAGTTCTTC.

The V gene is TRBV15, the J gene TRBJ2-1, with TRBD2 matching over 10 bases. Germline V gene lookup returns CDR1 LNHNV and CDR2 YYDKDF (reference sequence). Germline trimming cut 3 bases from V and 0 bases from J; bases unmatched to any gene: 5. The CDR3 has 17 residues. In nucleotides, the CDR3 is TGTGCCACCAGCAGGTTGGGACTAGCGCGCTCCTACAATGAGCAGTTCTTC. As protein: CATSRLGLARSYNEQFF.

The chain combines TRBV19 with TRBJ2-3; TRBD2 matches 15 bases. V trimming: 8 bases; J trimming: 2 bases; junction bases outside the gene matches: 2. There are 15 residues in the CDR3. Germline V gene data show CDR1 as LNHDA and CDR2 as SQIVND (reference sequence). The CDR3 sequence: CASGTSGGNTDTQYF. In nucleotides, the CDR3 is TGTGCCAGTGGGACTAGCGGGGGGAACACAGATACGCAGTATTTT.

This clone came up once. V gene TRBV7-3 combines with J gene TRBJ2-1, with 8 bases that match TRBD2. This CDR3 spans 18 amino acids. V dropped 2 bases and J dropped 4; count of bases not matched to a gene: 13. CDR1 is SGHTA and CDR2 is FQGTGA in the germline V gene. The CDR3 spells CASSLEGGRAGAYNEQFF. The CDR3 nucleotides are TGTGCCAGCAGCTTAGAGGGCGGGCGAGCGGGAGCTTACAATGAGCAGTTCTTC.

This chain uses TRBV11-2 with TRBJ1-1, with 7 bases matching TRBD1. The CDR3 contains 14 residues. Germline V gene sequence: CDR1 SGHAT, CDR2 FQNNGV. V lost 1 base and J lost 10; bases outside the gene matches: 9. The CDR3 reads CASSLGQGSFGAFF. The CDR3 DNA sequence: TGTGCCAGCAGCTTAGGACAGGGCAGCTTTGGAGCTTTCTTT.

CDR3 nucleotide sequence: TGTGCCAGCAGCCCCCCGGGGCGGGAGGGCATTACGCAGTATTTT. Amino acids: CASSPPGREGITQYF. The chain carries TRBV11-1 and TRBJ2-3; 9 bases are a match to TRBD2. Germline V lookup: CDR1 SGHAT, CDR2 FQDESV (reference sequence). J lost 8 bases, V lost 5 bases, and 11 bases had no gene match. This CDR3 contains 15 residues. Full variable domain (remainder filled in from reference TRBV11-1 and TRBJ2-3): EAEVAQSPRYKITEKSQAVAFWCDPISGHATLYWYRQILGQGPELLVQFQDESVVDDSQLPKDRFSAERLKGVDSTLKIQPAELGDSAMYLCASSPPGREGITQYFGPGTRLTVL.

The CDR3 bases are TGTGCCAGCAACTTTTTCATTACTGAAGCTTTCTTT. Its translation is CASNFFITEAFF. This chain connects TRBV7-2 to TRBJ1-1; D uncertain. The V end was cut by 7 bases, the J end by 5 bases, with 11 bases between. Germline CDR1 reads SGHTA; CDR2 reads FQGNSA. This CDR3 comprises 12 residues.

The chain carries TRBV14 and TRBJ2-5; no clear D. CDR1 is SGHDN, CDR2 FVKESK, per germline. This CDR3 spans 12 amino acids. V was clipped by 5 bases and J by 5 bases, with 9 bases between them. The CDR3, as DNA: TGTGCCAGCAGCTCTTCCTTGGAGACCCAGTACTTC. The encoded protein is CASSSSLETQYF.

J is TRBJ2-7 and V is TRBV7-8; possible D gene TRBD2, 5 bases. Germline V gene data show CDR1 as SGHVS and CDR2 as FQNEAQ. Trimming left V 5 bases short and J 4 bases short, with 15 bases between. The CDR3 covers 14 residues. Here the CDR3 DNA reads TGTGCCAGCAGCCCGGCAGGACGGGGATACGAGCAGTACGTC. Amino acid sequence: CASSPAGRGYEQYV.

The chain is built from TRBV6-5 and TRBJ1-2, with D perhaps TRBD1 (6 bases). V lost 6 bases to trimming and J lost 7 bases, with 9 bases between them. This CDR3 has 11 amino acids. Germline assignment: CDR1 MNHEY and CDR2 SVGAGI. The CDR3 reads CASSRGFGYTF. Here the CDR3 DNA reads TGTGCCAGCAGCAGGGGTTTTGGCTACACCTTC.

This clone was detected only once. This chain uses TRBV6-5 with TRBJ1-5, with D possibly matching TRBD1 (6 bases). Germline CDR1 and CDR2: MNHEY and SVGAGI. The CDR3 loop spans 16 amino acids. The V and J ends lost 4 bases and 4 bases respectively, with 17 bases between them. The CDR3 protein is CASSSLGVTGNQPQHF. CDR3 nucleotides: TGTGCCAGCAGTTCCTTGGGGGTTACAGGGAATCAGCCCCAGCATTTT.

The V and J genes are TRBV7-8 and TRBJ2-1; 11 bases are a match to TRBD2. The CDR3 spans 16 residues. Germline V gene sequence: CDR1 SGHVS, CDR2 FQNEAQ. The V gene end was trimmed by 5 bases and the J gene end by 10 bases; junction bases not matched to a gene: 13. The CDR3 nucleotides are TGTGCCAGCAGCACCCTTTTTAGCGGGAGGGCCGTGGAGCAGTTCTTC. Its translation is CASSTLFSGRAVEQFF. The full variable domain, rest sourced from reference TRBV7-8 and TRBJ2-1, is GAGVSQSPRYKVAKRGQDVALRCDPISGHVSLFWYQQALGQGPEFLTYFQNEAQLDKSGLPSDRFFAERPEGSVSTLKIQRTQQEDSAVYLCASSTLFSGRAVEQFFGPGTRLTVL.

The rearrangement joins TRBV19 to TRBJ1-3; D remains ambiguous. The germline V gene encodes CDR1 LNHDA and CDR2 SQIVND (reference sequence). V dropped 3 bases and J dropped 0 bases, with 12 bases sitting between them. CDR3 length equals 16 residues. CDR3 in amino acids: CASSIWESDSGNTIYF. The CDR3 DNA sequence: TGTGCCAGTAGTATTTGGGAGTCGGACTCTGGAAACACCATATATTTT.

This clone was seen just once. The CDR3 bases are TGCGCCAGCAGCTTGGGGGCAGGGGGCGGTTATGGCTACACCTTC. It encodes CASSLGAGGGYGYTF. The rearrangement uses TRBV5-1 and TRBJ1-2; TRBD1 matches 8 bases. V shed 0 bases, J shed 5 bases, and the junction held 6 bases outside the gene matches. Germline lookup yields CDR1 SGHRS and CDR2 YFSETQ. The CDR3 runs to 15 residues.